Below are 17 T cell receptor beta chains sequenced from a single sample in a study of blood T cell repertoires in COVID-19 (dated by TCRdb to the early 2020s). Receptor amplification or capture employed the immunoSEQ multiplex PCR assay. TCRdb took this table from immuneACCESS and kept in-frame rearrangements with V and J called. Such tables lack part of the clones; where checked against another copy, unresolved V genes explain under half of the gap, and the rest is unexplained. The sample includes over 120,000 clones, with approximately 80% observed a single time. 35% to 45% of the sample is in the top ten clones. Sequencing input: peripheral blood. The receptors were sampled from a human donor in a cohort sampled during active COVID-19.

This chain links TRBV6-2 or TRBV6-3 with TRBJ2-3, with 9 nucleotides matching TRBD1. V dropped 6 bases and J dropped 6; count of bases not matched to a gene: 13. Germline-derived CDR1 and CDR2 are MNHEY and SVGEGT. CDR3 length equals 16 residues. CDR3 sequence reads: CASSRSDRGLGDTQYF. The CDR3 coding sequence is TGTGCCAGCAGCCGATCGGACAGGGGTCTTGGGGATACGCAGTATTTT.

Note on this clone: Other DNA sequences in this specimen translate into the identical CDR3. This CDR3 is CASSLLGQGTSRQYNEQFF. CDR3 DNA sequence: TGTGCCAGCAGCTTATTGGGACAGGGAACTTCACGTCAGTACAATGAGCAGTTCTTC. The chain couples TRBV11-3 to TRBJ2-1; 9 bases map to TRBD1. V lost 2 bases to trimming and J lost 4 bases; unmatched junction nucleotides: 15. Germline assignment: CDR1 SGHNT and CDR2 YENEEA. This CDR3 has 19 residues.

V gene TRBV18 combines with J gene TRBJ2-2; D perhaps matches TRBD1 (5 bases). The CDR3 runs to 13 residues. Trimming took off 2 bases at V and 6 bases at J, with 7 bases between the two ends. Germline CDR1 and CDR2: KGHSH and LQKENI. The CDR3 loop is CASSPIRAGELFF. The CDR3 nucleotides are TGTGCCAGCTCACCAATCAGGGCCGGGGAGCTGTTTTTT.

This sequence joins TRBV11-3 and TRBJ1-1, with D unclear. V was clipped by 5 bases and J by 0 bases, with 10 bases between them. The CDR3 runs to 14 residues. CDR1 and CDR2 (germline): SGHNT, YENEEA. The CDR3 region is CASSDSPMNTEAFF. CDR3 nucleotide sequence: TGTGCCAGCAGCGACTCCCCGATGAACACTGAAGCTTTCTTT.

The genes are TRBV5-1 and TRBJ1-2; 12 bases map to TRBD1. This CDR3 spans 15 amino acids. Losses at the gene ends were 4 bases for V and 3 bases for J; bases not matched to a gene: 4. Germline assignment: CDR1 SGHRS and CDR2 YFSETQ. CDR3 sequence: CASSRGQGAHYGYTF. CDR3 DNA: TGCGCCAGCAGCCGGGGACAGGGGGCTCACTATGGCTACACCTTC.

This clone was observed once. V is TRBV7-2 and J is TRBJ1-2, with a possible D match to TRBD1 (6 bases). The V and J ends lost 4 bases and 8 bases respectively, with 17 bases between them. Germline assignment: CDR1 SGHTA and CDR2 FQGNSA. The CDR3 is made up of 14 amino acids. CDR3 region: CASSSPDSRMGYTF. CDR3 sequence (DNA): TGTGCCAGCAGCTCCCCGGACAGCCGGATGGGCTACACCTTC.

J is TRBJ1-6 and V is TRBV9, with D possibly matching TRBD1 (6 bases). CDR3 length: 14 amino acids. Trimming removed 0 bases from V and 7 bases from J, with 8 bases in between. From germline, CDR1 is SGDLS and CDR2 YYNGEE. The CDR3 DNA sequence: TGTGCCAGCAGCGTAGGACAGGTCAATTCACCCCTCCACTTT. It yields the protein CASSVGQVNSPLHF.

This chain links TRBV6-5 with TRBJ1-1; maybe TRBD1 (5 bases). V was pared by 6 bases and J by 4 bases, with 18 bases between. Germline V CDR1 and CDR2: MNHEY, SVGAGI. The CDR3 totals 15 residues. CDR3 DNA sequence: TGTGCCAGCAGCCCCTCCGGCGGGGCGGGCACTGAAGCTTTCTTT. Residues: CASSPSGGAGTEAFF.

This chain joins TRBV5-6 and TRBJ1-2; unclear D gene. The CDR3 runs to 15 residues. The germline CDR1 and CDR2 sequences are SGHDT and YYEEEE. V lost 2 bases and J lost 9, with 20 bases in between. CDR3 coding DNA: TGTGCCAGCAGCTTCCGATTCGGGTCTACCGCAAGCTACACCTTC. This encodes CASSFRFGSTASYTF.

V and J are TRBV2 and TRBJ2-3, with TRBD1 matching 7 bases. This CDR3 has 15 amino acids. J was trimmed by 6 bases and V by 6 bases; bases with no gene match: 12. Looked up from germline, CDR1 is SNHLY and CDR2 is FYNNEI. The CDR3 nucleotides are TGTGCCAGCAGCGCTCCTTCTGACAGGGCTGATACGCAGTATTTT. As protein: CASSAPSDRADTQYF.

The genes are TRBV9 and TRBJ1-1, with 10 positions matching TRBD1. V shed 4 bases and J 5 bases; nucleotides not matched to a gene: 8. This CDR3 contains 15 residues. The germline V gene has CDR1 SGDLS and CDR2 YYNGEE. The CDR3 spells CASSPRPGQGTEAFF. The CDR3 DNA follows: TGTGCCAGCAGCCCGCGACCGGGACAGGGGACTGAAGCTTTCTTT.

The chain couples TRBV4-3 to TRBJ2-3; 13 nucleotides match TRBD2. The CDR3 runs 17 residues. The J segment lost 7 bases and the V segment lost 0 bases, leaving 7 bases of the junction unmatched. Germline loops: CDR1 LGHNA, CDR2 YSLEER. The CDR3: CASSQDLLAGGPNTQYF. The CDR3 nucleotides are TGCGCCAGCAGCCAAGACCTACTAGCGGGAGGGCCAAATACGCAGTATTTT.

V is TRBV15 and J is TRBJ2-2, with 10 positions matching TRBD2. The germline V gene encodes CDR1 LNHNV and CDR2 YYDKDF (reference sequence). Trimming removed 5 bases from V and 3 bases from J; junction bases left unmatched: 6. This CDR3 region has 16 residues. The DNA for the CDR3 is TGTGCCACCAGCCCACACCTAGCGGGAGACACCGGGGAGCTGTTTTTT. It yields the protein CATSPHLAGDTGELFF.

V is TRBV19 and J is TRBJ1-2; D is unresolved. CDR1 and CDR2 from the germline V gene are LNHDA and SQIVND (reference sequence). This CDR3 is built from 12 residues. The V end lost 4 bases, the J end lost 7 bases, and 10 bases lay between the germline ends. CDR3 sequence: CASSTLLPGYTF. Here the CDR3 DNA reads TGTGCCAGTAGTACCTTACTGCCTGGCTACACCTTC.

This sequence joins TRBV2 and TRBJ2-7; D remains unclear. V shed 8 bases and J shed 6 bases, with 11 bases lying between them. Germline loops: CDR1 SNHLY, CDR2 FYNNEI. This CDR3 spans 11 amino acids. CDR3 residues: CASGQVREQYV. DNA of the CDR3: TGTGCCAGCGGGCAGGTCCGCGAGCAGTACGTC.

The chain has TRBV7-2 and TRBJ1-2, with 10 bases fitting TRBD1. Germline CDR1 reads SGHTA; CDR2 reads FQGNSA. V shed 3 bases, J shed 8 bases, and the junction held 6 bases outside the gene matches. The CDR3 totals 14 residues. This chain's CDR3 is CASSLGTGATGYTF. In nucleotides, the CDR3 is TGTGCCAGCAGCTTGGGGACAGGGGCGACCGGCTACACCTTC.

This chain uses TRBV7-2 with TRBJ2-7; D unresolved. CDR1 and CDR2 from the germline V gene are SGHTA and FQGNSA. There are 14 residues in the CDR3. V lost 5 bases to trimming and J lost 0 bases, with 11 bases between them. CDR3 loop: CASSPTRPSYEQYF. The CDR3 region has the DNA TGTGCCAGCAGCCCAACACGCCCCTCCTACGAGCAGTACTTC. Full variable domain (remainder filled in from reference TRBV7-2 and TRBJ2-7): GAGVSQSPSNKVTEKGKDVELRCDPISGHTALYWYRQSLGQGLEFLIYFQGNSAPDKSGLPSDRFSAERTGGSVSTLTIQRTQQEDSAVYLCASSPTRPSYEQYFGPGTRLTVT.